Listed below are T cell receptor beta chains from one sample, sequenced in a study of siplizumab effects on memory and regulatory T cells. Here immunoSEQ multiplex PCR was the method, and the copy in TCRdb shows in-frame clones only, minus some. Of 90,000 to 140,000 clones listed, roughly 91% are singletons. Sequencing input: CD4+ T cells sorted from blood. All receptors come from a human donor in good health. Both conserved end residues are part of each CDR3. A D gene is named only where the DNA matches it firmly. Size tells how often a clone was seen (once, few, many) or the class of an expanded clone, and some rows leave it out.

TRBJ1-2,TRBV7-2,-,-,CASSASSTNYGYTF,TGTGCCAGCAGCGCCTCTTCGACTAACTATGGCTACACCTTC
TRBJ2-3,TRBV6-1,-,-,CASSAQGGTDTQYF,TGTGCCAGCAGTGCTCAGGGGGGTACAGATACGCAGTATTTT
TRBJ1-2,TRBV19,few,TRBD1,CASRDSSNYGYTF,TGTGCCAGTCGGGACAGTAGTAACTATGGCTACACCTTC
TRBJ2-1,TRBV10-3,-,-,CAISVPDNEQFF,TGTGCCATCAGTGTGCCTGACAATGAGCAGTTCTTC
TRBJ2-1,TRBV19,-,-,CASSIGGGAGQFF,TGTGCCAGTAGTATAGGTGGGGGGGCTGGGCAGTTCTTC
TRBJ2-7,TRBV11-1,-,TRBD1,CASSPHRGVDEQYF,TGTGCCAGCAGCCCACACAGGGGGGTCGACGAGCAGTACTTC
TRBJ2-5,TRBV4-1,-,-,CASSQGMQETQYF,TGCGCCAGCAGCCAAGGAATGCAAGAGACCCAGTACTTC
TRBJ2-7,TRBV5-5,-,-,CASSPSLTSSYEQYF,TGTGCCAGCAGCCCTAGTCTCACCAGCTCCTACGAGCAGTACTTC
TRBJ2-5,TRBV29-1,-,TRBD2,CSATAGEETQYF,TGCAGCGCCACCGCGGGGGAAGAGACCCAGTACTTC
TRBJ2-3,TRBV6-5,-,TRBD2,CATRRGTSGQDTQYF,TGTGCCACCCGCCGGGGGACTAGCGGACAAGATACGCAGTATTTT
TRBJ2-3,TRBV6-4,-,TRBD2,CASSDSGYTDTQYF,TGTGCCAGCAGTGATAGCGGGTACACAGATACGCAGTATTTT
TRBJ1-1,TRBV6-5,-,-,CASSYGRVGTEAFF,TGTGCCAGCAGTTACGGCAGGGTAGGCACTGAAGCTTTCTTT
TRBJ1-5,TRBV27,-,-,CASSRYRGRNQPQHF,TGTGCCAGCAGTCGTTACCGGGGCAGGAATCAGCCCCAGCATTTT
TRBJ1-4,TRBV5-4,-,-,CASSADRGRLFF,TGTGCCAGCAGCGCCGACCGCGGGCGTCTGTTTTTT
TRBJ2-2,TRBV5-1,-,TRBD2,CASSLKRGGPTGNTGELFF,TGCGCCAGCAGCTTGAAGCGGGGGGGCCCAACCGGGAACACCGGGGAGCTGTTTTTT
TRBJ2-7,TRBV4-2,-,-,CASSQDLTYEQYF,TGTGCCAGCAGCCAAGATCTGACCTACGAGCAGTACTTC
TRBJ2-3,TRBV7-2,once,TRBD2,CASSFGLAGVTDTQYF,TGTGCCAGCAGCTTCGGACTAGCGGGAGTTACAGATACGCAGTATTTT
TRBJ1-1,TRBV9,-,-,CASSVAVSRGEAFF,TGTGCCAGCAGCGTAGCTGTCAGCAGAGGTGAAGCTTTCTTT
TRBJ2-2,TRBV7-2,-,TRBD2,CASSSRSGITGELFF,TGTGCCAGCAGCTCCCGGAGCGGGATCACCGGGGAGCTGTTTTTT
TRBJ1-2,TRBV7-9,-,-,CASSKPQLNYGYTF,TGTGCCAGCAGCAAACCCCAGCTTAACTATGGCTACACCTTC
TRBJ2-7,TRBV5-5,-,TRBD2,CASSREGLAGDEQYF,TGTGCCAGCAGCCGGGAGGGACTAGCGGGAGACGAGCAGTACTTC
TRBJ1-2,TRBV2,few,-,CASLEINYGYTF,TGTGCCAGCCTAGAGATCAACTATGGCTACACCTTC